This entry describes one T cell receptor beta chain. This sample is part of a study of monozygotic twins with inflammatory bowel disease. Across eight separate reactions for each sample, cDNA was made. After re-calling the 5' RACE reads, TCRdb lists one entry per CDR3 protein, DNA absent. The ten most abundant clones cover 2.5% to 3% of a sample with a few hundred thousand distinct CDR3 sequences. Whole-blood RNA isolation (total RNA) proceeded without T cell sorting. The CDR3 runs to 16 residues. Germline V gene data show CDR1 as LNHNV and CDR2 as YYDKDF (reference sequence). Sequencing was performed on blood. The source is a human donor with ulcerative colitis or Crohn's disease, or a healthy co-twin of an affected twin (not recorded which). The chain employs TRBV15 and TRBJ2-3; as DNA is missing, the TRBD1 call by TCRdb cannot be tested. The CDR3 sequence: CATSGRTGGGTDTQYF.